This TCR beta chain was found in a study of blood T cell repertoires in COVID-19. The overall study: The analysed material was cDNA or gDNA that came from T cells, B-cell-depleted T cells, or PBMCs.

Per the authors' pipeline: Amplification of reference gene primers provided the estimated nucleated cell counts. Generated by immunoSEQ multiplex PCR, the TCRdb table keeps only in-frame clones and is missing some. D and trimming come from the DNA, and the V and J calls and clone size come from that table. Of hundreds of thousands of clones listed, over 75% are singletons. Participants were aged about 18 to 95 years, lived in 25 or so US areas, and enrolled virtually. During the 2 weeks before they entered the study, exposed participants had met someone with a PCR-confirmed or clinician-diagnosed COVID-19 case. The germline V gene encodes CDR1 DFQATT and CDR2 SNEGSKA (reference sequence). The CDR3 has 15 amino acids. With 3 bases removed from V and 0 bases from J, the gap between germline ends came to 14 bases.

V and J are TRBV20-1 and TRBJ1-1, with no clear D. The receptor was derived from a woman between 18 and 29 years old who had been exposed to COVID-19. Material: PBMCs or T cells enriched from blood (not recorded which). The CDR3 region is CSASDGPHLNTEAFF. CDR3 coding DNA: TGCAGTGCTAGTGATGGGCCGCACCTGAACACTGAAGCTTTCTTT.